This T cell receptor beta chain was recorded in a study of T cells in women clearing cervical HPV infection. Dot-blot hybridization genotyped cervical HPV amplified with MY09/MY11 PCR. The repertoire was sequenced with immunoSEQ multiplex PCR; TCRdb's copy has only in-frame clones and lacks some. The table for this sample gives 35,000 to 45,000 clones. Comment on this clone: Its specificity is not known. With the read ending 3 residues before the CDR3 end, the germline J gene is used to fill in that end.

CDR1 and CDR2 from the germline V gene are DFQATT and SNEGSKA (reference sequence). V lost 5 bases, J lost 6 bases, and 12 bases stayed unmatched. The CDR3 totals 14 residues. Study observations and caveats: Cases and controls were distinguished at AUC 0.65 to 0.85 by richness and V genes. Richness differences could reflect unmeasured T-cell content per sample.

Sequenced material: blood buffy coat. The receptor comes from a woman aged 18 to 69 with a cervical HPV16 infection that either progressed to CIN3+ or cleared (not recorded which). This chain uses TRBV20-1 with TRBJ2-7; 8 bases fit TRBD1. The CDR3 DNA, read in part, is TGCAGTGCTCCCCGGGACAGGTCCTTTGGCGAG. Protein product: CSAPRDRSFGE. The whole CDR3 sequence reads CSAPRDRSFGEQYF.